The 9 T cell receptor beta chains given below trace back to one sample, sequenced in a study of beta chain features in type 1 diabetes. Whole-study findings and limits: Type 1 diabetes patients had TCRB CDR3s that were shorter (moderately but significantly so) in all four CD4+ subsets.

The antigens of these receptors remain unknown. TCRB transcripts that were expressed got sequenced, as all of the isolated RNA had been reverse transcribed. This table comes from immunoSEQ multiplex PCR, and its TCRdb copy is limited to in-frame clones, with some not included. Counted here are some 350,000 clones, roughly 14% occurring once; the ten biggest clones make up roughly 0.015%. The material sequenced was naive CD4+ T cells from blood. Receptor source: a woman under 30 with type 1 diabetes.

V and J are TRBV10-1 and TRBJ1-2, with 10 nucleotides matching TRBD1. The J segment lost 6 bases and the V segment lost 3 bases, leaving 1 base of the junction unmatched. The germline gives CDR1 WNHNN, CDR2 SYGVQD (reference sequence). The CDR3 contains 13 residues. The CDR3 region is CASSDGQGDGYTF. The CDR3 nucleotides are TGCGCCAGCAGTGACGGACAGGGGGATGGCTACACCTTC.

The V gene is TRBV30, the J gene TRBJ1-2, with 8 bases matching TRBD1. The length of the CDR3 is 13 residues. J was trimmed by 8 bases and V by 3 bases; bases with no gene match: 8. Germline loops: CDR1 GTSNPN, CDR2 SVGIG (reference sequence). The CDR3 DNA is TGTGCCTGGAGGCAGGGGGCGATGTACGGCTACACCTTC. Translation gives CAWRQGAMYGYTF.

The chain links TRBV29-1 to TRBJ2-1; 12 bases map to TRBD2. V shed 7 bases and J 9 bases; nucleotides not matched to a gene: 13. This CDR3 is built from 15 residues. Germline CDR1 SQVTM, CDR2 ANQGSEA. CDR3 protein: CSAGALAGGPFEQFF. CDR3 nucleotide sequence: TGCAGCGCTGGGGCTCTAGCGGGAGGGCCTTTTGAGCAGTTCTTC.

V is TRBV19 and J is TRBJ2-1, with D possibly TRBD2 on 6 matching bases. V was pared by 9 bases and J by 3 bases, with 12 bases between. Germline CDR1 LNHDA, CDR2 SQIVND (reference sequence). This CDR3 comprises 13 residues. For the CDR3, the DNA is TGTGCCAGCAGGGAGGCCCTCTACAATGAGCAGTTCTTC. Its translation is CASREALYNEQFF.

CDR3 sequence: CATREGGEPYEQYF. The CDR3 bases are TGTGCCACCAGGGAGGGAGGGGAGCCCTACGAGCAGTACTTC. The rearrangement uses TRBV28 and TRBJ2-7; 7 positions match TRBD2. Germline-derived CDR1 and CDR2 are MDHEN and SYDVKM. The CDR3 loop spans 14 amino acids. V shed 10 bases and J 2 bases; nucleotides not matched to a gene: 11.

Only a few counts were recorded for this clone. The chain has TRBV10-3 and TRBJ2-7; 10 bases are shared with TRBD2. The junction had 12 bases not matched to a gene; V was cut back by 10 bases and J by 6 bases. This CDR3 is 14 amino acids long. CDR1 and CDR2 (germline): ENHRY, SYGVKD. The CDR3 coding sequence is TGTGCCAACCTCGGGACTAGCGACGATTTCGAGCAGTACTTC. This gives the protein CANLGTSDDFEQYF.

This clone has a handful of counts. The chain is built from TRBV11-2 and TRBJ2-1; D is unresolved. Germline CDR1 reads SGHAT; CDR2 reads FQNNGV. The CDR3 is made up of 15 amino acids. Trimming removed 4 bases from V and 0 bases from J, with 10 bases in between. Here the CDR3 reads CASSSFLGSYNEQFF. The CDR3 nucleotides are TGTGCCAGCAGCTCCTTTCTAGGCTCCTACAATGAGCAGTTCTTC.

This clone was seen only a few times. The chain couples TRBV18 to TRBJ2-3; 10 positions match TRBD2. The CDR3 has 16 residues. Germline assignment: CDR1 KGHSH and CDR2 LQKENI. V gave up 1 base and J gave up 3 bases; unmatched junction bases: 4. In DNA form, the CDR3 reads TGTGCCAGCTCACCACTGGCTAGCGGGGGAACAGATACGCAGTATTTT. Protein product: CASSPLASGGTDTQYF.

J is TRBJ2-2 and V is TRBV18; D remains ambiguous. Trimming removed 8 bases at V and 0 bases at J, with 10 bases between. The length of the CDR3 is 14 residues. Germline V lookup: CDR1 KGHSH, CDR2 LQKENI. CDR3 sequence reads: CASASQANTGELFF. The CDR3 region has the DNA TGTGCCAGCGCCTCGCAGGCGAACACCGGGGAGCTGTTTTTT. Complete variable domain (other parts from reference TRBV18 and TRBJ2-2): NAGVMQNPRHLVRRRGQEARLRCSPMKGHSHVYWYRQLPEEGLKFMVYLQKENIIDESGMPKERFSAEFPKEGPSILRIQQVVRGDSAAYFCASASQANTGELFFGEGSRLTVL.